These 2 T cell receptor beta chains were sequenced from one sample in a study of T cell changes during pregnancy in multiple sclerosis. Profiling relied on immunoSEQ multiplex PCR, and the TCRdb table lists in-frame clones only, not all of them. The sample holds some 17,000 clones, roughly 84% seen once. Sequencing used CD8+ T cells from peripheral blood mononuclear cells, obtained in the third trimester of pregnancy. Receptors originate from a female donor in good health, enrolled as a control in a pregnancy study.

The CDR3 here is CASSPGLPSEQYF. The CDR3 nucleotides are TGCGCCAGCAGCCCGGGACTCCCCTCCGAGCAGTACTTC. This chain uses TRBV4-1 with TRBJ2-7, with D possibly being TRBD2 (6 bases). Germline loops: CDR1 MGHRA, CDR2 YSYEKL. The germline V and J ends were trimmed by 4 bases and 6 bases, with 13 bases remaining between them. This CDR3 contains 13 residues.

The chain combines TRBV6-5 with TRBJ1-2; no reliable D call. Germline V gives CDR1 MNHEY, CDR2 SVGAGI. CDR3 length: 15 residues. Trimming stripped 6 bases from V and 4 bases from J, with 18 bases between. Here the CDR3 reads CASSQVVVDVYGYTF. The CDR3 nucleotides are TGTGCCAGCAGCCAGGTTGTGGTGGATGTCTATGGCTACACCTTC.